The 2 T cell receptor beta chains below all came from one sample that was sequenced in a study of CD8 T cells in ankylosing spondylitis. Study findings and constraints: Characteristic of ankylosing spondylitis blood, it appeared, was a TCR beta motif comprising roughly eight highly homologous variants.

No antigen is known for these receptors. MiXCR was run by TCRdb on the 5' RACE reads, yielding one entry per CDR3 protein. The sample shows about 450,000 distinct CDR3 sequences, 25% to 30% of them seen only once. Sequencing used blood, either unsorted or a sorted T cell fraction (not recorded which). Source of these receptors: a male donor with ankylosing spondylitis.

This chain connects TRBV20-1 to TRBJ1-2; no clear D gene. Trimming shortened V by 6 bases and J by 4 bases, and 9 bases separated the two germline ends. Germline V gene lookup returns CDR1 DFQATT and CDR2 SNEGSKA (reference sequence). The CDR3 consists of 11 residues. CDR3 coding DNA: TGCAGTGCCTGGAGCTTCTATGGCTACACCTTC. Translating gives CSAWSFYGYTF.

In this sample, this clonotype turned up a few times. This sequence joins TRBV9 and TRBJ2-7, with a tentative D call TRBD2 (6 bases). V was pared by 0 bases and J by 3 bases, with 13 bases between. CDR1 is SGDLS and CDR2 is YYNGEE in the germline V gene. The CDR3 covers 15 residues. The CDR3 protein is CASSVEKLADYEQYV. The CDR3 DNA reads TGTGCCAGCAGCGTAGAAAAACTAGCTGACTACGAGCAGTACGTC.